A single sample is the source of the 3 T cell receptor beta chains below, sequenced in a study of shared clonotypes between healthy human individuals. Produced via immunoSEQ multiplex PCR; TCRdb's table is partial and in-frame only. The sample yields over a million clones, approximately 98.5% seen once. The material sequenced was naive CD4+ T cells sorted from blood. Documented subset: CD45RA+ positively selected. The receptors originated from a man aged 25-45 years in good health.

Here the CDR3 reads CASSEGTGSTDTQYF. The DNA of the CDR3 is TGTGCCAGCAGTGAAGGTACAGGAAGCACAGATACGCAGTATTTT. The rearrangement links TRBV6-1 to TRBJ2-3, with D possibly being TRBD1 (5 bases). Trimming cost V 1 base and J 0 bases, with 8 bases left between them. This CDR3 comprises 15 residues. The germline V gene encodes CDR1 MNHNS and CDR2 SASEGT.

The CDR3 spells CASSEVYVGEQYF. CDR3 in DNA: TGTGCCAGCAGTGAGGTGTATGTCGGCGAGCAGTACTTC. This chain links TRBV6-1 with TRBJ2-7, with unresolved D. V gave up 3 bases and J gave up 6 bases, with 12 bases separating them. CDR1 is MNHNS and CDR2 is SASEGT in the germline V gene. This CDR3 spans 13 amino acids.

CDR3 protein: CASNLLSGANVLTF. For the CDR3, the DNA is TGTGCCAGCAATCTCCTCTCTGGGGCCAACGTCCTGACTTTC. This sequence joins TRBV2 and TRBJ2-6, with no clear D. The CDR3 spans 14 residues. V was pared by 7 bases and J by 0 bases, with 7 bases between. CDR1 is SNHLY and CDR2 is FYNNEI in the germline V gene.